The source of this T cell receptor (beta chain) is a study of T-cell reconstitution after alpha-beta-depleted transplantation in children. The germline V gene encodes CDR1 SGHTA and CDR2 FQGTGA. The junction had 5 bases not matched to a gene; V was cut back by 9 bases and J by 6 bases. CDR3 length: 13 residues. The TCRbeta library was prepared with unique molecular identifiers. One entry per CDR3 protein results from TCRdb running MiXCR on the PCR reads. The top ten hold about 10% of the sample, which has roughly 310,000 distinct CDR3 sequences, approximately 23% seen once. The source material was PBMCs, mostly from graft donor cells, sampled 180 days after TCRalphabeta/CD19-depleted stem cell transplant. V gene TRBV7-3 combines with J gene TRBJ2-1, with TRBD2 identical over 10 bases. The source of this sequence is a male patient younger than 18 who had a stem cell transplant for acute lymphoblastic leukemia, so the T cells may come from the graft donor. The CDR3 DNA sequence: TGTGCCAGTGCTAGCGGGAGACCCAATGAGCAGTTCTTC. This gives the protein CASASGRPNEQFF.